Sequencing of this T cell receptor (beta chain) was carried out in a study of shared clonotypes between healthy human individuals. Terminally differentiated effector memory CD45RA+ cells were excluded from the naive CD8 cells, which were CD45RO-negative and positively selected for CCR7. Libraries were prepared by immunoSEQ multiplex PCR; TCRdb keeps only in-frame clonotypes and omits some of them. The data show just over 2,000,000 clones, with about 95% seen just once and around 1.1% held by the top ten. The CDR3 is 13 amino acids. Looked up from germline, CDR1 is MNHEY and CDR2 is SMNVEV (reference sequence). With V trimmed by 6 bases and J by 5 bases, 4 bases remained unmatched.

The chain couples TRBV27 to TRBJ2-1; TRBD2 matches at 7 bases. Sequencing input: naive CD8+ T cells sorted from blood. The TCR sequence derives from a man aged 18 to 29 in good health. In DNA form, the CDR3 reads TGTGCCAGCAGGGCAAGCGGGGACAATGAGCAGTTCTTC. Encoded protein: CASRASGDNEQFF.